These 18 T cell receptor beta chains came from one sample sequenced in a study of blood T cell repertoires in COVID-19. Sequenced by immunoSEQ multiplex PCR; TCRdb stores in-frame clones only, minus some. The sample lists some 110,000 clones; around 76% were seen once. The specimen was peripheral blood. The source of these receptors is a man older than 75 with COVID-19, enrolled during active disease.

The CDR3 loop reads CASSPSGGQAEAFF. For the CDR3, the DNA is TGTGCCAGCTCACCAAGCGGGGGGCAAGCTGAAGCTTTCTTT. The gene calls are TRBV18 and TRBJ1-1; a possible D gene is TRBD1 (6 bases). Trimming stripped 2 bases from V and 6 bases from J, with 13 bases between. The CDR3 contains 14 residues. Germline V gene sequence: CDR1 KGHSH, CDR2 LQKENI.

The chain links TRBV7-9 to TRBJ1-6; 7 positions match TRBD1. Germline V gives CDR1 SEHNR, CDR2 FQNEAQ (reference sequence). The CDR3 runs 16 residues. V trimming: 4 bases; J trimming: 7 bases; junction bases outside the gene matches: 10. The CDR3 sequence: CASSSGQASRNSPLHF. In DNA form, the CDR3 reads TGTGCCAGCAGCTCAGGACAGGCCTCTCGGAATTCACCCCTCCACTTT.

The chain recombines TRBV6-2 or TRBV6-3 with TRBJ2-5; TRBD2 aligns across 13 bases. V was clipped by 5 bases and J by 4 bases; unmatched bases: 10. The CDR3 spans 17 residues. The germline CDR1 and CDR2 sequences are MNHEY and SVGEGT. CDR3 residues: CASSQWTSGGGRETQYF. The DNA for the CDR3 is TGTGCCAGCAGTCAATGGACTAGCGGGGGCGGGCGAGAGACCCAGTACTTC.

The CDR3 loop reads CASSRLQSGNTIYF. The CDR3 nucleotides are TGTGCCAGCAGCAGACTTCAGTCTGGAAACACCATATATTTT. The chain recombines TRBV3-1 (or the pseudogene TRBV3-2) with TRBJ1-3; no clear D gene. Trimming removed 5 bases from V and 1 base from J, with 9 bases in between. CDR3 size: 14 residues. CDR1 is LGHDT and CDR2 is YNNKEL in the germline V gene (reference sequence).

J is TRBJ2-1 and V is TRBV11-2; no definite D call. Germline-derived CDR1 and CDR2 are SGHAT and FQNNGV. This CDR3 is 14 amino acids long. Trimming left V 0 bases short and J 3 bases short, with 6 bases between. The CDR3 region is CASSLDPGYNEQFF. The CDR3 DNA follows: TGTGCCAGCAGCTTAGATCCAGGCTACAATGAGCAGTTCTTC.

The DNA of the CDR3 is TGTGCCAGCAGCTTAGAGGAGTGGCGGCAAGAGACCCAGTACTTC. Encoded protein: CASSLEEWRQETQYF. This rearrangement joins TRBV7-2 to TRBJ2-5; D call uncertain. The CDR3 is 15 amino acids. Germline V gene sequence: CDR1 SGHTA, CDR2 FQGNSA. Trimming stripped 1 base from V and 2 bases from J, with 11 bases between.

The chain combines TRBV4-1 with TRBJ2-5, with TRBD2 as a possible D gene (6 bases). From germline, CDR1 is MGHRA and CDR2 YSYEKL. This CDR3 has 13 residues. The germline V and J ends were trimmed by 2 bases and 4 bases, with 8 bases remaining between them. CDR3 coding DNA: TGCGCCAGCAGCCAATGGAGGGGAGAGACCCAGTACTTC. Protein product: CASSQWRGETQYF.

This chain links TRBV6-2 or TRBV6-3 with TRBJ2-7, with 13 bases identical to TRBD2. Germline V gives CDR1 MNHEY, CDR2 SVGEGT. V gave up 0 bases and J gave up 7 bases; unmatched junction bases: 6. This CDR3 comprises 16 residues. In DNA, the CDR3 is TGTGCCAGCAGTTACTCGCGGACTAGCGGGAGTCTTGAGCAGTACTTC. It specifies CASSYSRTSGSLEQYF.

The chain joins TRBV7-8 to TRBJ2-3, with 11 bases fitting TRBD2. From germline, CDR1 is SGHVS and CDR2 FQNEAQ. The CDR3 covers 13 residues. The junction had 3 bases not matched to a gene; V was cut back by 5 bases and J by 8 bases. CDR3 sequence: CASSMGLAATQYF. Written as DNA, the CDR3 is TGTGCCAGCAGCATGGGACTAGCGGCTACGCAGTATTTT.

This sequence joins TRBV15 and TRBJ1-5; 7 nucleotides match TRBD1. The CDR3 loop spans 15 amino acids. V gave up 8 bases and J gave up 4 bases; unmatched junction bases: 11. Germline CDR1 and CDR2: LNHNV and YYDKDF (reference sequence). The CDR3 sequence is CATGHPRDSNQPQHF. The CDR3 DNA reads TGTGCCACCGGGCACCCCCGGGACAGTAATCAGCCCCAGCATTTT.

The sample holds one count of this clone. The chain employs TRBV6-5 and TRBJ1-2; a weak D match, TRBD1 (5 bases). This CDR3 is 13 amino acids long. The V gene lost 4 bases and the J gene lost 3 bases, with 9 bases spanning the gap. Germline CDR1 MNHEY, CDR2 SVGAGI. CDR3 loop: CASSSTVYYGYTF. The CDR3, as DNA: TGTGCCAGCAGTTCGACAGTCTACTATGGCTACACCTTC.

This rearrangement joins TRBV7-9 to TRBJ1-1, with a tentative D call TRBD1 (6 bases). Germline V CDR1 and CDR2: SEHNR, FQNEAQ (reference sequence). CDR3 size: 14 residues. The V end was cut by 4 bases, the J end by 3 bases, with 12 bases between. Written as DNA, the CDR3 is TGTGCCAGCAGCTCACAGGGCACCGACACTGAAGCTTTCTTT. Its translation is CASSSQGTDTEAFF.

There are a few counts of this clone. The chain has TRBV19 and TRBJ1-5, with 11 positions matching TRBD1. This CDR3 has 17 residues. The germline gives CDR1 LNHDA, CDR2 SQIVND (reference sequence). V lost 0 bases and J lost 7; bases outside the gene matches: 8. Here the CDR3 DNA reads TGTGCCAGTAGTATAGATGGCGGACAGGGGGCATGGCAGCCCCAGCATTTT. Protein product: CASSIDGGQGAWQPQHF. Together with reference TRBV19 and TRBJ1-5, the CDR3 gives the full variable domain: DGGITQSPKYLFRKEGQNVTLSCEQNLNHDAMYWYRQDPGQGLRLIYYSQIVNDFQKGDIAEGYSVSREKKESFPLTVTSAQKNPTAFYLCASSIDGGQGAWQPQHFGDGTRLSIL.

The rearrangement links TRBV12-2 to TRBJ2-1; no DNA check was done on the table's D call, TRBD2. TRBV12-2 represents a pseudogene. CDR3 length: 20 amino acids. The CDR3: CASRLARSSGRASSYNEQFF. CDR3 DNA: TGTGCAAGTCGCTTAGCGCGCAGTAGCGGGAGGGCCTCGTCCTACAATGAGCAGTTCTTC.

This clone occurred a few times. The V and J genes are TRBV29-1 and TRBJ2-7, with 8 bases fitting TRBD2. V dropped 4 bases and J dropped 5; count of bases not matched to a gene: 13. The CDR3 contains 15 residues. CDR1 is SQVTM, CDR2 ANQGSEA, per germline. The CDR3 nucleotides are TGCAGCGTTGTGGGGGTGACTAGAGCGGGAGACGAGCAGTACTTC. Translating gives CSVVGVTRAGDEQYF.

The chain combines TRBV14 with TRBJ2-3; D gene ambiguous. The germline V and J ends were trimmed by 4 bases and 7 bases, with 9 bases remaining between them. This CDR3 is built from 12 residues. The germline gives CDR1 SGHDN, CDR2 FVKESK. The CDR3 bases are TGTGCCAGCAGCCTACAGTGGTATACGCAGTATTTT. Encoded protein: CASSLQWYTQYF.

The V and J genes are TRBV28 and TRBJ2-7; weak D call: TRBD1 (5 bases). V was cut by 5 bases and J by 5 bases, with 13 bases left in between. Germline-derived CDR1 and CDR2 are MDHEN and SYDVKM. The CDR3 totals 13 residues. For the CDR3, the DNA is TGTGCCAGCAGTATCCACCCCAGGGACGAGCAGTACTTC. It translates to CASSIHPRDEQYF.

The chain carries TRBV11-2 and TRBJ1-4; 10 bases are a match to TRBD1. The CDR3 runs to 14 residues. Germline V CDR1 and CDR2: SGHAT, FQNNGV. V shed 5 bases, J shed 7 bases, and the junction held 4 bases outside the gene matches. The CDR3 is CASSRGTGVEKLFF. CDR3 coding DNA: TGTGCCAGCAGCCGCGGGACAGGGGTTGAAAAACTGTTTTTT.